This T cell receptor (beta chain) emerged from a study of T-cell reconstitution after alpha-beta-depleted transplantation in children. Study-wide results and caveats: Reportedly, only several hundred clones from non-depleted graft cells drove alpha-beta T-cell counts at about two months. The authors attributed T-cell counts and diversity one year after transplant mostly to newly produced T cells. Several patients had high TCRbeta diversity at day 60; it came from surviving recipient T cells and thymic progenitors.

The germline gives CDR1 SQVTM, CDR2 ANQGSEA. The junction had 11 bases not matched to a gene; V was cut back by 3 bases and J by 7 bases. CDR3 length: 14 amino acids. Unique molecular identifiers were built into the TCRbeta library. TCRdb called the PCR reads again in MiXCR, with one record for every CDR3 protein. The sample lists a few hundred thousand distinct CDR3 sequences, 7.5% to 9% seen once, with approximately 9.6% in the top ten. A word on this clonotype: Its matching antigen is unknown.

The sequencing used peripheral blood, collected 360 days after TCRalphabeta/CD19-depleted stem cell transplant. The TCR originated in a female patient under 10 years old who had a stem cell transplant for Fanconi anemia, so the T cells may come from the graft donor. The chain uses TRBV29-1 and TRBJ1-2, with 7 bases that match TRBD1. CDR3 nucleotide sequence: TGCAGCGTTGAGTATGGGCAGGGGGTAGGTGGCTACACCTTC. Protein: CSVEYGQGVGGYTF. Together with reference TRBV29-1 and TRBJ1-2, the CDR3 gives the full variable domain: SAVISQKPSRDICQRGTSLTIQCQVDSQVTMMFWYRQQPGQSLTLIATANQGSEATYESGFVIDKFPISRPNLTFSTLTVSNMSPEDSSIYLCSVEYGQGVGGYTFGSGTRLTVV.